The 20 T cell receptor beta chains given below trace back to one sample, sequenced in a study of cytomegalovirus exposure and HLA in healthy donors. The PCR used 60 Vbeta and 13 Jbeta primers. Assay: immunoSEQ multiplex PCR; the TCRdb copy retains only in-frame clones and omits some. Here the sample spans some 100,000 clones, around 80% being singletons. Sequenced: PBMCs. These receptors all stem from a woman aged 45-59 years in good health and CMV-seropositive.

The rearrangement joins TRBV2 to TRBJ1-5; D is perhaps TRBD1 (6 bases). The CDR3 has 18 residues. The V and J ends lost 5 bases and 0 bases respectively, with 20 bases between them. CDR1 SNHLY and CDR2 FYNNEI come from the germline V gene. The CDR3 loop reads CASSYRDNDIHSNQPQHF. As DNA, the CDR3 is TGTGCCAGCAGTTACCGGGACAACGACATCCATAGCAATCAGCCCCAGCATTTT.

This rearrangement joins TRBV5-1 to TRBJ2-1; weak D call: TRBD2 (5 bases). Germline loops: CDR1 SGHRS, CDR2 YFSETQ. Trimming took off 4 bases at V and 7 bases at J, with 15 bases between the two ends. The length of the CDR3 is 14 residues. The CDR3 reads CASSLDFPPNEQFF. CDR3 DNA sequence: TGCGCCAGCAGCCTGGACTTTCCTCCGAATGAGCAGTTCTTC.

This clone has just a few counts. CDR3 in DNA: TGCGCCAGCAGCCACAGGGGATCGGTGAACACTGAAGCTTTCTTT. It specifies CASSHRGSVNTEAFF. V and J are TRBV4-1 and TRBJ1-1; the D gene is possibly TRBD1 (6 bases). V was cut by 3 bases and J by 0 bases, with 11 bases left in between. CDR1 is MGHRA and CDR2 is YSYEKL in the germline V gene. The CDR3 covers 15 residues.

In DNA form, the CDR3 reads TGCGCCAGCAGTGAGCTAGGGGCCGCTTTCTTT. Its translation is CASSELGAAFF. This chain joins TRBV5-1 and TRBJ1-1, with D tentatively TRBD1 (5 bases). Trimming pared 5 bases from V and 11 bases from J, leaving 13 bases between. CDR1 and CDR2 (germline): SGHRS, YFSETQ. The length of the CDR3 is 11 residues.

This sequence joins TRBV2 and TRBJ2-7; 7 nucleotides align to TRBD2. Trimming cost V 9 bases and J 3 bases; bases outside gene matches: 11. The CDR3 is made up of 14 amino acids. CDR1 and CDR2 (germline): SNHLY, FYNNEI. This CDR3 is CASTRGVSDYEQYF. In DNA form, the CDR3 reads TGTGCCAGTACCCGGGGGGTCAGCGACTACGAGCAGTACTTC.

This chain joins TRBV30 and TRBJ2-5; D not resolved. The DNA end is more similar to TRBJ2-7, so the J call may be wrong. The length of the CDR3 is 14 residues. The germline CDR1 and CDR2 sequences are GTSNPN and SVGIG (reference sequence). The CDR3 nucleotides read TGTGCCTGGAGTGTACTGGGCGTCACCTACGAGCAGTACTTC. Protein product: CAWSVLGVTYEQYF.

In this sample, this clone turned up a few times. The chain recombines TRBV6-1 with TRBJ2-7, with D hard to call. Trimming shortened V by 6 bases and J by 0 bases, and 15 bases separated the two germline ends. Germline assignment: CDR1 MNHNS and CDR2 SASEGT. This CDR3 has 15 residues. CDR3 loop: CASRVGGRSSYEQYF. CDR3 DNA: TGTGCCAGCAGAGTCGGCGGTCGGAGCTCCTACGAGCAGTACTTC.

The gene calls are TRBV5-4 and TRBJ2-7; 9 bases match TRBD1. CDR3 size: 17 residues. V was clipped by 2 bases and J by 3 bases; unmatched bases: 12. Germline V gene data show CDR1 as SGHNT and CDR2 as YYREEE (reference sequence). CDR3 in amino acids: CASSLQTPGTGLYEQYF. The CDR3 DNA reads TGTGCCAGCAGCTTACAAACCCCCGGGACAGGGCTCTACGAGCAGTACTTC.

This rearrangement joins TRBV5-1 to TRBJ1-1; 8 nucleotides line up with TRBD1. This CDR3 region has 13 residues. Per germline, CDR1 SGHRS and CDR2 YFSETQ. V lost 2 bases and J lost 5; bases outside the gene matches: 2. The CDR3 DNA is TGCGCCAGCAGCTTCGGACAGGGTACTGAAGCTTTCTTT. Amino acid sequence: CASSFGQGTEAFF. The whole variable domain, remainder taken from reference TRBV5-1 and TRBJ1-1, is KAGVTQTPRYLIKTRGQQVTLSCSPISGHRSVSWYQQTPGQGLQFLFEYFSETQRNKGNFPGRFSGRQFSNSRSEMNVSTLELGDSALYLCASSFGQGTEAFFGQGTRLTVV.

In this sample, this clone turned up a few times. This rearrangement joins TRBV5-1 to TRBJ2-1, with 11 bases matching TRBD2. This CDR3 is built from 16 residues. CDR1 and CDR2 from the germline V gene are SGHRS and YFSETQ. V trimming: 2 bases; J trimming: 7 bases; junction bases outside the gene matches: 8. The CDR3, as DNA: TGCGCCAGCAGCTTACGTCAACTAGCGGGGGCGAATGAGCAGTTCTTC. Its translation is CASSLRQLAGANEQFF.

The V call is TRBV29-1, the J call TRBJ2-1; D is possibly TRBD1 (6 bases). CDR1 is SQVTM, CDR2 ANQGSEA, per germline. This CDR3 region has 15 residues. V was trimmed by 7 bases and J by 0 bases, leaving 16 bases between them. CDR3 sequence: CSGNVQGRSYNEQFF. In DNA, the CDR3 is TGCAGCGGAAATGTACAGGGCCGCTCCTACAATGAGCAGTTCTTC.

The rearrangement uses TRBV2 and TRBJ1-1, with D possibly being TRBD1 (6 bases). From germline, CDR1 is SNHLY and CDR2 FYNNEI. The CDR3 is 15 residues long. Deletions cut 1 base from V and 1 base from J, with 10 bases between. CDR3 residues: CASSEVGGANTEAFF. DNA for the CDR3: TGTGCCAGCAGTGAAGTGGGGGGGGCGAACACTGAAGCTTTCTTT. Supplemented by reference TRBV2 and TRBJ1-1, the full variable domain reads EPEVTQTPSHQVTQMGQEVILRCVPISNHLYFYWYRQILGQKVEFLVSFYNNEISEKSEIFDDQFSVERPDGSNFTLKIRSTKLEDSAMYFCASSEVGGANTEAFFGQGTRLTVV.

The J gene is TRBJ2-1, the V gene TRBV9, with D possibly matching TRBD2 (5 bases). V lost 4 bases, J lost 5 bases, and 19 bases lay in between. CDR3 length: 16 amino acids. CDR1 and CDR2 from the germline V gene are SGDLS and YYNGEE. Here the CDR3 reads CASSLGLSKVNNEQFF. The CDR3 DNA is TGTGCCAGCAGCCTCGGACTCTCTAAGGTCAACAATGAGCAGTTCTTC.

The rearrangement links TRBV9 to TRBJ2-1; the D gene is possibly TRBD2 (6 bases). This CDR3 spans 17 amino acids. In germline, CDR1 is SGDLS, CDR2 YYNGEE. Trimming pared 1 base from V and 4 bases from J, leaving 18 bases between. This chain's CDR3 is CASSVYSSGEAYNEQFF. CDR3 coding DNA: TGTGCCAGCAGCGTATACTCCTCGGGGGAGGCTTACAATGAGCAGTTCTTC.

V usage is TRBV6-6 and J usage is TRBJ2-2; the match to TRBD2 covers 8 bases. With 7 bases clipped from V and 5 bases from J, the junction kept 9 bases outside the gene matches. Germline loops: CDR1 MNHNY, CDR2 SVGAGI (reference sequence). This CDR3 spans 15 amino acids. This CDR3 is CASTPRGGQTGELFF. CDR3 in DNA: TGTGCCAGCACCCCTCGGGGGGGTCAAACCGGGGAGCTGTTTTTT.

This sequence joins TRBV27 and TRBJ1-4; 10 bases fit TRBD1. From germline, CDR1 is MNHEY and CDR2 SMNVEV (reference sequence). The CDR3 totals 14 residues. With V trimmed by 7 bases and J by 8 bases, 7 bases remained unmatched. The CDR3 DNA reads TGTGCCAGCAATCGACAGGGGGCTGGGGAAAAACTGTTTTTT. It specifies CASNRQGAGEKLFF.

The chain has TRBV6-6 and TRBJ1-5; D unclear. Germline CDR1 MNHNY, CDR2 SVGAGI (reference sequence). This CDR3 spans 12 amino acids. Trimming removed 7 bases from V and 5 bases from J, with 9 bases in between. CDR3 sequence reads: CASTRGDQPQHF. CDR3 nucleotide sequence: TGTGCCAGCACTAGAGGCGATCAGCCCCAGCATTTT.

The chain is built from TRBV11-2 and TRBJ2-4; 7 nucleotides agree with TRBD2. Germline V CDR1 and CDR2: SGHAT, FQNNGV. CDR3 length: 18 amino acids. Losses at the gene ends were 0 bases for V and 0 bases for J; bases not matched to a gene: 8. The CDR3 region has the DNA TGTGCCAGCAGCTTAGATCTCAGGGAGGGGATAGCCAAAAACATTCAGTACTTC. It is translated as CASSLDLREGIAKNIQYF.

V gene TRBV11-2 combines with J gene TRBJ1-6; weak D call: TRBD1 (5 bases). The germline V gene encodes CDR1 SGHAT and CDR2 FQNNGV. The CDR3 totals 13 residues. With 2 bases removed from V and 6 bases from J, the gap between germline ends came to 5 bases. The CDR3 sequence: CASSLQGNSPLHF. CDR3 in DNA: TGTGCCAGCAGCTTACAGGGTAATTCACCCCTCCACTTT.

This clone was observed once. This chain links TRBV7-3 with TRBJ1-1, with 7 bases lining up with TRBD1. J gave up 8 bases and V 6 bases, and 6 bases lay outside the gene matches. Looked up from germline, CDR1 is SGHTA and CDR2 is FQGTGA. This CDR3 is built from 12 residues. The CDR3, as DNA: TGTGCCAGCAGAGCCTCGGACAGGGAAGCTTTCTTT. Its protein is CASRASDREAFF.